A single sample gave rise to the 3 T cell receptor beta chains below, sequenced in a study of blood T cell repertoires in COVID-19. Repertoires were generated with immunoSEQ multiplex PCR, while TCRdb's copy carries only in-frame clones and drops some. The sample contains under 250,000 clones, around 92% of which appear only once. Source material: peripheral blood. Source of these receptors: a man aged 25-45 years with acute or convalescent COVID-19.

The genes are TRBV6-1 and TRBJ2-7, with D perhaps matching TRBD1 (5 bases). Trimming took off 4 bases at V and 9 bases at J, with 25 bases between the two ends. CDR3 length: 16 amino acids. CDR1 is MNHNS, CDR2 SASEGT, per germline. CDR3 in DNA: TGTGCCAGCAGTGCCCCCTTGGCGGATAGGGGTTTCCGGCAGTACTTC. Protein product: CASSAPLADRGFRQYF.

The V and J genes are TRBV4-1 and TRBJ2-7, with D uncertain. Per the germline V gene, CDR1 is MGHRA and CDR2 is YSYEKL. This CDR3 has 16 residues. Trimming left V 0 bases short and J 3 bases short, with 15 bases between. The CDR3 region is CASSQDRGLPDYEQYF. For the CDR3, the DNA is TGCGCCAGCAGCCAAGATCGAGGCCTCCCAGACTACGAGCAGTACTTC.

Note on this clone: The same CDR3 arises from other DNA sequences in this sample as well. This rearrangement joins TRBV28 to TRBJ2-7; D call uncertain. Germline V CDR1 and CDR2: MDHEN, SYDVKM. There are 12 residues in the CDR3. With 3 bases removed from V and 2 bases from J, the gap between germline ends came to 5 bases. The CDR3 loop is CASSFSTYEQYF. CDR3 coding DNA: TGTGCCAGCAGTTTTAGTACCTACGAGCAGTACTTC.